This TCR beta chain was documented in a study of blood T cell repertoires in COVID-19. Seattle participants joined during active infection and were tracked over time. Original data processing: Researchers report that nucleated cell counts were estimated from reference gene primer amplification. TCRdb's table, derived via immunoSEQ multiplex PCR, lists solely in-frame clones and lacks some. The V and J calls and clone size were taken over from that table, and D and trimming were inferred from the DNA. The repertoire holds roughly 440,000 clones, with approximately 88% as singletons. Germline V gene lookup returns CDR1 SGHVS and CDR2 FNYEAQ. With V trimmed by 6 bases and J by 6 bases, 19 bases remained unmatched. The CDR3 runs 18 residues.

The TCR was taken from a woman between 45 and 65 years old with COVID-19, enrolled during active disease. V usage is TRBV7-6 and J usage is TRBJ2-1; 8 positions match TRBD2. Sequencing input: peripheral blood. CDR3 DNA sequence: TGTGCCAGCAGTTCTACTATTCGAGCGGGGGATCTGATCAATGAGCAGTTCTTC. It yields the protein CASSSTIRAGDLINEQFF.